Following are 5 T cell receptor beta chains from one sample sequenced in a study of blood T cell repertoires in COVID-19. The repertoire was sequenced with immunoSEQ multiplex PCR; TCRdb's copy has only in-frame clones and lacks some. The data contain around 260,000 clones, about 90% of them seen just once; the ten biggest clones take up 10%. The sequenced material came from peripheral blood. These receptor sequences come from a woman between 65 and 79 years old with COVID-19, enrolled during active disease.

This chain connects TRBV19 to TRBJ2-2, with a weak D call TRBD1 (7 bases). The CDR3 extends over 15 amino acids. Germline CDR1 LNHDA, CDR2 SQIVND (reference sequence). The V end lost 5 bases, the J end lost 5 bases, and 15 bases lay between the germline ends. In DNA form, the CDR3 reads TGTGCCAGTAGTCCCCGCCAGGGGGGTACCGGGGAGCTGTTTTTT. Protein sequence: CASSPRQGGTGELFF.

The chain couples TRBV6-5 to TRBJ1-1, with D maybe TRBD1 (5 bases). Trimming left V 7 bases short and J 5 bases short, with 14 bases between. CDR3 length equals 13 residues. Germline CDR1 MNHEY, CDR2 SVGAGI. CDR3 amino acids: CASTNERGTEAFF. The CDR3 region has the DNA TGTGCCAGCACGAACGAAAGGGGAACTGAAGCTTTCTTT.

The chain combines TRBV28 with TRBJ1-6, with 8 bases lining up with TRBD1. The V gene's germline CDR1 is MDHEN and CDR2 SYDVKM. Losses at the gene ends were 3 bases for V and 2 bases for J; bases not matched to a gene: 9. The CDR3 runs to 18 residues. The CDR3 reads CASSFGQGGFPYNSPLHF. The CDR3 DNA follows: TGTGCCAGCAGTTTTGGACAGGGAGGATTCCCCTATAATTCACCCCTCCACTTT.

The V and J genes are TRBV19 and TRBJ1-5, with D perhaps matching TRBD1 (6 bases). This CDR3 spans 14 amino acids. Germline V gene data show CDR1 as LNHDA and CDR2 as SQIVND (reference sequence). V shed 5 bases and J shed 5 bases, with 13 bases lying between them. CDR3 DNA: TGTGCCAGTAGTCCGCGGACAGCCGATCAGCCCCAGCATTTT. Its translation: CASSPRTADQPQHF.

This clone was counted a single time. The CDR3 sequence: CASSRGLMVARGTGELFF. DNA of the CDR3: TGCGCCAGCAGCAGGGGGCTAATGGTAGCAAGGGGCACCGGGGAGCTGTTTTTT. The chain uses TRBV4-1 and TRBJ2-2, with 7 bases identical to TRBD1. CDR1 is MGHRA, CDR2 YSYEKL, per germline. J gave up 4 bases and V 5 bases, and 16 bases lay outside the gene matches. This CDR3 contains 18 residues.